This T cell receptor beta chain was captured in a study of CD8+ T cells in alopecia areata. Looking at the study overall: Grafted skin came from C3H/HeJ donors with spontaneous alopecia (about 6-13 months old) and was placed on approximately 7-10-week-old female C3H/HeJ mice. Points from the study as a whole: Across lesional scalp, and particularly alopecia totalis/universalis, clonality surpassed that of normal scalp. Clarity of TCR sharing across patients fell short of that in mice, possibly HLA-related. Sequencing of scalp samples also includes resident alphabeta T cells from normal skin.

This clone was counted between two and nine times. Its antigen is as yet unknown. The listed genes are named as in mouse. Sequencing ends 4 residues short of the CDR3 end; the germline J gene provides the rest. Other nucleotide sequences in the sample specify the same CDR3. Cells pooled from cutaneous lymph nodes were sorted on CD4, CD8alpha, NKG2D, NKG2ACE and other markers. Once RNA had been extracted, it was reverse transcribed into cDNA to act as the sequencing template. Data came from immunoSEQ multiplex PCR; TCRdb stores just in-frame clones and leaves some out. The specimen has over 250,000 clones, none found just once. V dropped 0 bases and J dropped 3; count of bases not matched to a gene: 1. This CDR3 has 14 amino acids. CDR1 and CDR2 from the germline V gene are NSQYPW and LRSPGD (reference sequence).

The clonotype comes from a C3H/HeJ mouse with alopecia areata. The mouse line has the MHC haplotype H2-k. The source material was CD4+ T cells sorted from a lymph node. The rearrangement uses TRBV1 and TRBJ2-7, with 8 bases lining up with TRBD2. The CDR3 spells CTCSADGGDYEQYF. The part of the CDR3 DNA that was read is TGCACCTGCAGTGCAGATGGGGGGGACTAT.